This note documents a single TCR beta chain sequence. Amplification used 60 Vbeta primers and 13 Jbeta primers. Sequenced by immunoSEQ multiplex PCR; TCRdb stores in-frame clones only, minus some. The sample lists roughly 120,000 clones, about 80% seen once, with 4.5% to 5% in the top ten. CDR3 length: 13 residues. Germline CDR1 and CDR2: MNHNY and SVGAGI (reference sequence). Trimming left V 7 bases short and J 2 bases short, with 12 bases between. The sample is drawn from a study of cytomegalovirus exposure and HLA in healthy donors. The gene calls are TRBV6-6 and TRBJ2-7; maybe TRBD1 (6 bases). The sequenced sample was PBMCs. The TCR sequence derives from a man between 45 and 60 years old in good health and CMV-seropositive. The CDR3 protein is CASTGQITYEQYF. DNA for the CDR3: TGTGCCAGCACTGGACAGATTACCTACGAGCAGTACTTC.